This T cell receptor (beta chain) was recorded in a study of shared clonotypes between healthy human individuals. Study results and caveats: Sequencing depth was predicted to influence how clonotypes are shared among donors. Relative to clonotypes present in all four donors, those not shared had lower generation probabilities.

The length of the CDR3 is 17 residues. The V and J ends lost 3 bases and 3 bases, in that order; junction bases with no gene match: 13. Germline CDR1 reads SGHNT; CDR2 reads YYREEE (reference sequence). A remark on this clone: The antigen remains undetermined.

Over several immunoSEQ plates, each subset's genomic DNA was distributed in even portions. Generated by immunoSEQ multiplex PCR, the TCRdb table keeps only in-frame clones and is missing some. The sample carries about 610,000 clones, around 97% recorded once. This receptor was obtained from a woman in her 30s in good health. This chain joins TRBV5-4 and TRBJ2-7; 9 bases fit TRBD2. The material sequenced was naive CD4+ T cells sorted from blood. The sample's subset: CD45RA+ positively selected. CDR3 loop: CASSSSSGRSNHYEQYF. CDR3 coding DNA: TGTGCCAGCAGCTCGTCGAGCGGGAGGAGCAACCACTACGAGCAGTACTTC.